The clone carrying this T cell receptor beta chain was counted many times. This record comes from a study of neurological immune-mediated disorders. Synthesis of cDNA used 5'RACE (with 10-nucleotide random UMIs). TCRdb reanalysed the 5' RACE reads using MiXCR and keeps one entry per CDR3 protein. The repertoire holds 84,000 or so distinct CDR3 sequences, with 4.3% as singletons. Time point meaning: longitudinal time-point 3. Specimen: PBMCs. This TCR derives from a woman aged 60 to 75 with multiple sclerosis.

The DNA for the CDR3 is TGCAGTGCCCCGTTTAGGGCATCCTCTTATGGCTACACCTTC. Residues: CSAPFRASSYGYTF. The gene calls are TRBV20-1 and TRBJ1-2; D not resolved. This CDR3 has 14 residues. V lost 6 bases, J lost 5 bases, and 19 bases lay in between. Germline loops: CDR1 DFQATT, CDR2 SNEGSKA (reference sequence).